This TCR beta chain stems from a study of blood T cell repertoires in COVID-19. In the authors' workflow: Amplification of reference gene primers was used by the study to estimate nucleated cell counts. Data came from immunoSEQ multiplex PCR; TCRdb stores just in-frame clones and leaves some out. Clone size and V and J calls were adopted from that table, with D and trimming inferred from the DNA. The repertoire holds around 86,000 clones, roughly 87% seen once, with around 5.3% in the top ten. V lost 5 bases, J lost 5 bases, and 8 bases stayed unmatched. This CDR3 contains 14 residues. Germline V gene data show CDR1 as LNHDA and CDR2 as SQIVND (reference sequence).

The chain combines TRBV19 with TRBJ2-7; 8 nucleotides agree with TRBD1. The sequencing sample was made of peripheral blood. The sequence was collected from a woman older than 75 with acute or convalescent COVID-19. Here the CDR3 DNA reads TGTGCCAGTAGTTTCCGAGGACAGGGCGACGAGCAGTACTTC. Its translation: CASSFRGQGDEQYF.